This passage covers 23 T cell receptor beta chains from one sample sequenced in a study of T cell clusters in autoimmune cytopenias (dated by TCRdb to the late 2010s). Instrument used: Illumina MiSeq. Multiplex PCR with a touch-down protocol amplified TRB rearrangements, with the TRB-A and TRB-B primer pools combined in a single tube. TCRdb reprocessed the reads and assigns one entry to each CDR3 protein sequence, leaving out DNA. For this sample, the table gives some 6,900 distinct CDR3 sequences. Jointly, the top ten make up around 9.9% of the sample. TRB amplification used about 250 ng of peripheral blood genomic DNA, 30,000 to 40,000 genome equivalents, per sample. This sample also appeared in a second study, on T cell repertoires in aging, cancer and after chemotherapy.

The sequenced material came from peripheral blood. The source is a human donor in good health.

This clonotype is called medium-sized based on its frequency. The rearrangement links TRBV30 to TRBJ1-2. There are 11 residues in the CDR3. Germline V CDR1 and CDR2: GTSNPN, SVGIG (reference sequence). CDR3 sequence reads: CAWSVGYGYTF.

V is TRBV10-3 and J is TRBJ2-2; no DNA is available, so the TRBD1 call from TCRdb remains unchecked. This CDR3 spans 16 amino acids. The germline V gene encodes CDR1 ENHRY and CDR2 SYGVKD. CDR3 sequence: CAISEYRDRDTGELFF.

The chain combines TRBV6-1 with TRBJ1-2; TCRdb gives TRBD1 as the D gene, but with no DNA this cannot be confirmed. Germline assignment: CDR1 MNHNS and CDR2 SASEGT. The CDR3 totals 15 residues. CDR3 residues: CASRAPGQVGYGYTF.

The chain joins TRBV6-4 to TRBJ2-1; lacking DNA, the TRBD1 call made by TCRdb goes unchecked. There are 15 residues in the CDR3. Germline CDR1 is MRHNA and CDR2 is SNTAGT. The CDR3 protein is CASSLSGGSGNEQFF.

This chain connects TRBV6-5 to TRBJ1-2; absent DNA, TCRdb's TRBD1 call cannot be checked. Germline V CDR1 and CDR2: MNHEY, SVGAGI. This CDR3 is 18 amino acids long. CDR3 residues: CASSYGAGTGLGFYGYTF.

This clonotype is classed as medium-sized by frequency. The chain carries TRBV29-1 and TRBJ2-1; TCRdb reports TRBD1, a call that lacks DNA to check it against. CDR3 size: 20 residues. Germline values: CDR1 SQVTM, CDR2 ANQGSEA. The CDR3 reads CSVVRPSPVTGTGLYNEQFF.

The chain uses TRBV18 and TRBJ2-3. CDR1 and CDR2 from the germline V gene are KGHSH and LQKENI. The CDR3 consists of 14 residues. CDR3 protein: CASSPVGGTDTQYF.

This clonotype ranks as medium-sized in terms of frequency. The J gene is TRBJ2-3, the V gene TRBV29-1. CDR1 SQVTM and CDR2 ANQGSEA come from the germline V gene. The CDR3 extends over 13 amino acids. The chain's CDR3 is CSVDSPTVDTQYF.

In terms of frequency, this clonotype is medium-sized. The rearrangement links TRBV29-1 to TRBJ2-3; no DNA is available, so the TRBD1 call from TCRdb remains unchecked. Germline lookup yields CDR1 SQVTM and CDR2 ANQGSEA. The CDR3 runs to 14 residues. The CDR3 protein is CSVAHRPRTDTQYF.

This clonotype is medium-sized by frequency. V gene TRBV19 combines with J gene TRBJ2-1; the TRBD1 assignment by TCRdb is unverifiable without DNA. The CDR3 totals 13 residues. Germline-derived CDR1 and CDR2 are LNHDA and SQIVND (reference sequence). The CDR3 sequence: CASNPGAYNEQFF.

The CDR3 here is CASRWTGGTDTQYF. The J gene is TRBJ2-3, the V gene TRBV27; checking the TCRdb D call of TRBD1 is not possible without DNA. CDR3 length: 14 residues. From germline, CDR1 is MNHEY and CDR2 SMNVEV (reference sequence).

The chain carries TRBV10-1 and TRBJ2-3; the D gene TCRdb calls, TRBD1, cannot be checked with no DNA. The CDR3 sequence is 16 residues long. Per germline, CDR1 WNHNN and CDR2 SYGVQD (reference sequence). This CDR3 reads CASSDHEAGRGHTQYF.

This clonotype is classed as medium-sized by frequency. The chain carries TRBV6-2 or TRBV6-3 and TRBJ2-5; the D gene TCRdb calls, TRBD1, cannot be checked with no DNA. This CDR3 is built from 15 residues. In germline, CDR1 is MNHEY, CDR2 SVGEGT. The CDR3 spells CASSYSMNREETQYF.

The rearrangement joins TRBV19 to TRBJ1-4; TCRdb's assignment of TRBD1 cannot be checked, as there is no DNA. Germline lookup yields CDR1 LNHDA and CDR2 SQIVND (reference sequence). There are 14 residues in the CDR3. This chain's CDR3 is CASSRTGSDEKLFF. Full variable domain (remainder filled in from reference TRBV19 and TRBJ1-4): DGGITQSPKYLFRKEGQNVTLSCEQNLNHDAMYWYRQDPGQGLRLIYYSQIVNDFQKGDIAEGYSVSREKKESFPLTVTSAQKNPTAFYLCASSRTGSDEKLFFGSGTQLSVL.

The chain joins TRBV7-6 to TRBJ2-3; TCRdb selects TRBD2, and the lack of DNA leaves this call unchecked. The CDR3 runs to 18 residues. The germline V gene encodes CDR1 SGHVS and CDR2 FNYEAQ. The CDR3 loop reads CASSLEVLAASSQDTQYF.

The V and J genes are TRBV5-4 and TRBJ2-5. Germline loops: CDR1 SGHNT, CDR2 YYREEE (reference sequence). The CDR3 is made up of 16 amino acids. CDR3 protein: CASSQLLVKQQETQYF.

This clonotype is classed as medium-sized by frequency. This chain connects TRBV5-4 to TRBJ2-7; TCRdb names TRBD1, which stays unverified in the absence of DNA. CDR3 length: 14 residues. CDR1 SGHNT and CDR2 YYREEE come from the germline V gene (reference sequence). The CDR3 is CASSTGGDSYEQYF.

This chain uses TRBV7-2 with TRBJ2-1; the D call of TRBD1 rests on TCRdb alone, since no DNA is present to check it. The CDR3 consists of 15 residues. Germline V gene lookup returns CDR1 SGHTA and CDR2 FQGNSA. This CDR3 is CASTMDRGNYNEQFF. The variable domain in full, completed from reference TRBV7-2 and TRBJ2-1, reads GAGVSQSPSNKVTEKGKDVELRCDPISGHTALYWYRQSLGQGLEFLIYFQGNSAPDKSGLPSDRFSAERTGGSVSTLTIQRTQQEDSAVYLCASTMDRGNYNEQFFGPGTRLTVL.

The gene calls are TRBV27 and TRBJ2-1; TCRdb names TRBD1, which stays unverified in the absence of DNA. The CDR3 is 16 amino acids. From germline, CDR1 is MNHEY and CDR2 SMNVEV (reference sequence). This CDR3 is CASSLSGGAYYNEQFF.

This chain links TRBV19 with TRBJ1-2; TCRdb designates TRBD1, a call that cannot be tested without DNA. The germline V gene has CDR1 LNHDA and CDR2 SQIVND (reference sequence). This CDR3 is built from 16 residues. The CDR3 loop is CASSMGTGGSYYGYTF.

This clonotype counts as medium-sized by frequency. The rearrangement links TRBV7-4 to TRBJ2-3; the TCRdb D gene call, TRBD1, has no DNA to confirm it. This CDR3 has 22 residues. The germline V gene encodes CDR1 SGHVT and CDR2 SQSDAQ. The CDR3 region is CASSLDAGGGQGARAVGDTQYF.

This clonotype ranks as medium-sized in terms of frequency. The rearrangement joins TRBV19 to TRBJ2-2; the TCRdb D gene call, TRBD1, has no DNA to confirm it. Germline assignment: CDR1 LNHDA and CDR2 SQIVND (reference sequence). CDR3 size: 16 residues. CDR3 protein: CASSPLRDSNTGELFF.

The rearrangement uses TRBV6-1 and TRBJ2-7; absent DNA, TCRdb's TRBD1 call cannot be checked. CDR1 is MNHNS, CDR2 SASEGT, per germline. The CDR3 is 14 amino acids. CDR3 in amino acids: CASSLERGFLEQYF.